The 32 T cell receptor beta chains listed next were all sequenced from one sample in a study of blood T cells in healthy people across ages. Together with a sample-barcoded 5' primer, a J-beta primer mix was included in a second PCR lasting roughly 6 to 12 cycles. In TCRdb, the 5' RACE reads were re-called with MiXCR into one record per CDR3 protein. The sample has fewer than 2,000,000 distinct CDR3 sequences; roughly 32% are singletons. What was sequenced was blood. The origin of the receptors is a woman in her twenties or thirties in good health.

The J gene is TRBJ2-5, the V gene TRBV5-1, with TRBD2 identical over 10 bases. This CDR3 is 16 amino acids long. The trim removed 0 bases at V and 3 bases at J, leaving 5 bases unmatched. Germline V CDR1 and CDR2: SGHRS, YFSETQ. In DNA form, the CDR3 reads TGCGCCAGCAGCTTGGCCGGGCTAGCGGGAGAAGAGACCCAGTACTTC. Protein product: CASSLAGLAGEETQYF.

Of note for this clonotype: At one boundary the junction diverges from the germline segment, which might be a read error. The chain uses TRBV20-1 and TRBJ2-7; the D is unclear. Germline values: CDR1 DFQATT, CDR2 SNEGSKA (reference sequence). The CDR3 spans 14 residues. CDR3 in amino acids: CSARDDVVSYERYF. CDR3 bases: TGCAGTGCTAGAGATGACGTTGTATCCTACGAGCGGTACTTC.

This clonotype has only a few counts. V is TRBV3-1 and J is TRBJ2-7; no clear D gene. CDR3 length: 12 residues. V was shortened by 4 bases and J by 5 bases, with 9 bases between the two germline ends. Germline CDR1 is LGHDT and CDR2 is YNNKEL (reference sequence). Here the CDR3 reads CASSPSSHEQYF. DNA for the CDR3: TGTGCCAGCAGCCCGTCTTCCCACGAGCAGTACTTC.

The rearrangement uses TRBV4-2 and TRBJ1-4, with TRBD1 matching 9 bases. The V gene end was trimmed by 4 bases and the J gene end by 8 bases; junction bases not matched to a gene: 5. Germline V lookup: CDR1 LGHNA, CDR2 YNFKEQ. The CDR3 consists of 14 residues. CDR3 sequence (DNA): TGTGCCAGCAGCCCAACAGGGGGCGGGGAAAAACTGTTTTTT. Encoded protein: CASSPTGGGEKLFF.

The rearrangement uses TRBV9 and TRBJ1-1; a possible D gene is TRBD1 (6 bases). V was cut by 2 bases and J by 0 bases, with 11 bases left in between. This CDR3 comprises 15 residues. Germline V gives CDR1 SGDLS, CDR2 YYNGEE. In DNA form, the CDR3 reads TGTGCCAGCAGCGTCAGGACAGATATGAACACTGAAGCTTTCTTT. Translated, it gives CASSVRTDMNTEAFF.

This sequence joins TRBV20-1 and TRBJ2-6; D unresolved. Trimming pared 7 bases from V and 2 bases from J, leaving 12 bases between. This CDR3 region has 14 residues. The germline V gene encodes CDR1 DFQATT and CDR2 SNEGSKA (reference sequence). The CDR3 loop reads CSVPDRTGANVLTF. The CDR3 nucleotides read TGCAGTGTCCCAGACCGGACTGGGGCCAACGTCCTGACTTTC.

The V call is TRBV27, the J call TRBJ2-5; D not resolved. V was cut by 6 bases and J by 5 bases, with 16 bases left in between. This CDR3 region has 14 residues. Germline loops: CDR1 MNHEY, CDR2 SMNVEV (reference sequence). CDR3 region: CASSESTLGETQYF. CDR3 bases: TGTGCCAGCAGCGAATCCACCCTCGGGGAGACCCAGTACTTC.

The rearrangement joins TRBV10-3 to TRBJ2-1; 11 nucleotides match TRBD1. Germline V gives CDR1 ENHRY, CDR2 SYGVKD. The V and J ends lost 6 bases and 9 bases, in that order; junction bases with no gene match: 13. The CDR3 consists of 16 residues. CDR3 bases: TGTGCCATCAGCACCGGGACAGGGGGAGCGGGGAGTGAGCAGTTCTTC. This gives the protein CAISTGTGGAGSEQFF.

V and J are TRBV5-1 and TRBJ1-4, with 7 positions matching TRBD1. V lost 0 bases and J lost 8; bases outside the gene matches: 7. This CDR3 contains 15 residues. CDR1 and CDR2 (germline): SGHRS, YFSETQ. CDR3 sequence reads: CASSLGQGLREKLFF. Written as DNA, the CDR3 is TGCGCCAGCAGCTTGGGACAGGGACTGAGGGAAAAACTGTTTTTT.

The chain recombines TRBV12-3 or TRBV12-4 with TRBJ1-5; TRBD1 is a possible D gene (6 bases). The CDR3 spans 14 residues. V lost 4 bases, J lost 7 bases, and 14 bases lay in between. CDR3 region: CASSSTSQGQPQHF. CDR3 in DNA: TGTGCCAGCAGTTCAACCTCACAGGGACAGCCCCAGCATTTT.

This clonotype was counted a few times. The V call is TRBV12-3 or TRBV12-4, the J call TRBJ1-1; D ambiguous. CDR3 length: 12 residues. Trimming shortened V by 6 bases and J by 6 bases, and 11 bases separated the two germline ends. The CDR3 loop reads CASRNEDPEAFF. For the CDR3, the DNA is TGTGCCAGCAGAAACGAAGACCCTGAAGCTTTCTTT.

The chain recombines TRBV5-5 with TRBJ2-7; TRBD1 matches 7 bases. Germline lookup yields CDR1 SGHKS and CDR2 YYEKEE (reference sequence). The J segment lost 2 bases and the V segment lost 4 bases, leaving 6 bases of the junction unmatched. The CDR3 covers 14 residues. CDR3 amino acids: CASSPATGTYEQYF. The CDR3 DNA follows: TGTGCCAGCAGCCCGGCGACAGGGACCTACGAGCAGTACTTC. The variable domain in full, with the rest retrieved from reference TRBV5-5 and TRBJ2-7, is DAGVTQSPTHLIKTRGQQVTLRCSPISGHKSVSWYQQVLGQGPQFIFQYYEKEERGRGNFPDRFSARQFPNYSSELNVNALLLGDSALYLCASSPATGTYEQYFGPGTRLTVT.

V gene TRBV10-3 combines with J gene TRBJ2-2; D gene unclear. Trimming took 3 bases from V and 6 from J, leaving 8 bases between them. Germline V gene lookup returns CDR1 ENHRY and CDR2 SYGVKD. This CDR3 contains 13 residues. In DNA form, the CDR3 reads TGTGCCATCAGTGAATCGGGTGCCGGGGAGCTGTTTTTT. Amino acid sequence: CAISESGAGELFF.

The sample holds a few counts of this clonotype. The chain employs TRBV4-2 and TRBJ2-4; 11 bases match TRBD1. Gene TRBJ2-7 matches the end of the DNA better, so the J call may be wrong. There are 15 residues in the CDR3. CDR1 and CDR2 (germline): LGHNA, YNFKEQ. The CDR3 sequence is CASSQEGTGGNEQYF. The CDR3 bases are TGTGCCAGCAGCCAAGAAGGGACAGGGGGAAACGAGCAGTACTTC.

The sample holds a few counts of this clonotype. Written as DNA, the CDR3 is TGTGCCAGCAGCCCCTCCGGCCCCCTTAGCTCCTACAATGAGCAGTTCTTC. This sequence encodes CASSPSGPLSSYNEQFF. The chain couples TRBV7-6 to TRBJ2-1; D gene ambiguous. V dropped 5 bases and J dropped 0 bases, with 17 bases sitting between them. There are 17 residues in the CDR3. CDR1 is SGHVS, CDR2 FNYEAQ, per germline.

This clonotype was recorded only once. A read error is possible here, since a much larger clone lies one base away. The chain combines TRBV5-1 with TRBJ2-4, with a tentative D call TRBD1 (5 bases). Matching the DNA end better, TRBJ2-7 makes the J call doubtful. The CDR3 has 14 amino acids. Germline V lookup: CDR1 SGHRS, CDR2 YFSETQ. The CDR3 sequence is CASSKDTSTYEQYF. CDR3 DNA sequence: TGCGCCAGCAGCAAGGACACCTCCACCTACGAGCAGTACTTC.

V usage is TRBV18 and J usage is TRBJ2-1, with D maybe TRBD2 (5 bases). CDR1 and CDR2 (germline): KGHSH, LQKENI. The ends were cut back, 5 bases at V and 1 base at J, with 15 bases in the middle. This CDR3 contains 16 residues. The CDR3 is CASSALRGQSYNEQFF. The CDR3 DNA reads as TGTGCCAGCTCAGCCCTACGAGGGCAATCCTACAATGAGCAGTTCTTC.

This chain uses TRBV11-2 with TRBJ2-3; D uncertain. V gave up 3 bases and J gave up 0 bases, with 10 bases separating them. This CDR3 is built from 15 residues. Germline lookup yields CDR1 SGHAT and CDR2 FQNNGV. The CDR3 region is CASSFEGVSTDTQYF. The CDR3 nucleotides are TGTGCCAGCAGCTTCGAAGGAGTTAGCACAGATACGCAGTATTTT.

The sample holds a few counts of this clonotype. V gene TRBV11-1 combines with J gene TRBJ1-4; 7 nucleotides line up with TRBD1. In germline, CDR1 is SGHAT, CDR2 FQDESV (reference sequence). Trimming removed 5 bases from V and 0 bases from J; junction bases left unmatched: 21. The CDR3 sequence is 21 residues long. CDR3 region: CASSRLGSETGKYATNEKLFF. The CDR3 DNA sequence: TGTGCCAGCAGCCGCTTGGGATCTGAGACAGGGAAGTATGCAACTAATGAAAAACTGTTTTTT.

A few counts support this clonotype. This chain links TRBV4-2 with TRBJ2-1; D is perhaps TRBD2 (5 bases). There are 15 residues in the CDR3. V was pared by 4 bases and J by 2 bases, with 12 bases between. Germline V gene data show CDR1 as LGHNA and CDR2 as YNFKEQ. CDR3 loop: CASSPQAATYNEQFF. The CDR3, as DNA: TGTGCCAGCAGCCCCCAAGCGGCAACCTACAATGAGCAGTTCTTC.

The CDR3 DNA follows: TGCAGTGCAACAACGAACACTGAAGCTTTCTTT. Translation gives CSATTNTEAFF. This rearrangement joins TRBV20-1 to TRBJ1-1; D uncertain. The V gene lost 6 bases and the J gene lost 1 base, with 6 bases spanning the gap. Per the germline V gene, CDR1 is DFQATT and CDR2 is SNEGSKA (reference sequence). CDR3 size: 11 residues.

This clonotype has a handful of counts. The chain joins TRBV4-2 to TRBJ2-1, with 9 positions matching TRBD2. In germline, CDR1 is LGHNA, CDR2 YNFKEQ. The CDR3 spans 17 residues. V gave up 5 bases and J gave up 6 bases; unmatched junction bases: 14. The CDR3 loop reads CASSYQAGTSYLNEQFF. The CDR3 coding sequence is TGTGCCAGCAGCTACCAAGCCGGGACTAGCTACCTCAATGAGCAGTTCTTC.

The J gene is TRBJ2-7, the V gene TRBV7-9, with D unresolved. This CDR3 comprises 14 residues. CDR1 is SEHNR, CDR2 FQNEAQ, per germline (reference sequence). V lost 5 bases to trimming and J lost 7 bases, with 18 bases between them. CDR3: CASSPQGRANEQYF. The DNA for the CDR3 is TGTGCCAGCAGCCCACAAGGTAGAGCGAATGAGCAGTACTTC.

The rearrangement joins TRBV20-1 to TRBJ2-7, with TRBD2 identical over 8 bases. The CDR3 is made up of 14 amino acids. The V and J ends lost 3 bases and 5 bases, in that order; junction bases with no gene match: 9. CDR1 DFQATT and CDR2 SNEGSKA come from the germline V gene (reference sequence). CDR3 amino acids: CSASGGAPFDEQYF. The CDR3 coding sequence is TGCAGTGCTAGCGGGGGGGCCCCGTTCGACGAGCAGTACTTC.

The table lists this clonotype with a few counts. This rearrangement joins TRBV6-1 to TRBJ2-5; maybe TRBD1 (6 bases). Germline CDR1 reads MNHNS; CDR2 reads SASEGT. This CDR3 spans 13 amino acids. The V gene lost 5 bases and the J gene lost 11 bases, with 18 bases spanning the gap. Here the CDR3 DNA reads TGTGCCAGCAGTCGGACGGCTAAGGGGGAGCAGTACTTC. It translates to CASSRTAKGEQYF.

The sample holds a few counts of this clonotype. This sequence joins TRBV6-5 and TRBJ2-3; D is perhaps TRBD2 (6 bases). Germline lookup yields CDR1 MNHEY and CDR2 SVGAGI. This CDR3 is built from 13 residues. V was cut by 6 bases and J by 2 bases, with 9 bases left in between. The CDR3 nucleotides are TGTGCCAGCAGGACTAGGGCCACAGATACGCAGTATTTT. As protein: CASRTRATDTQYF.

This clonotype was seen more than once but under ten times. J is TRBJ1-1 and V is TRBV20-1; TRBD1 might be the D (5 bases). The CDR3 is 15 amino acids. The V gene's germline CDR1 is DFQATT and CDR2 SNEGSKA (reference sequence). Trimming cost V 6 bases and J 0 bases, with 17 bases left between them. The CDR3 region is CSAPPTVFMNTEAFF. In DNA form, the CDR3 reads TGCAGTGCCCCTCCGACAGTTTTTATGAACACTGAAGCTTTCTTT.

The chain employs TRBV11-2 and TRBJ2-7; 9 bases align to TRBD1. This CDR3 has 15 amino acids. J was trimmed by 5 bases and V by 5 bases; bases with no gene match: 10. CDR1 is SGHAT and CDR2 is FQNNGV in the germline V gene. CDR3 bases: TGTGCCAGCAGCCCCCGGACAGGGGAGGTCCACGAGCAGTACTTC. It encodes CASSPRTGEVHEQYF.

This clonotype was picked up a small number of times. V usage is TRBV19 and J usage is TRBJ2-1, with 8 positions matching TRBD1. The CDR3 extends over 16 amino acids. CDR1 is LNHDA and CDR2 is SQIVND in the germline V gene (reference sequence). J gave up 3 bases and V 5 bases, and 9 bases lay outside the gene matches. In DNA form, the CDR3 reads TGTGCCAGTAGTCCAGAGGACAGGGCGGTCTACAATGAGCAGTTCTTC. Translating gives CASSPEDRAVYNEQFF. Based on the CDR3 plus reference TRBV19 and TRBJ2-1, the full variable domain is DGGITQSPKYLFRKEGQNVTLSCEQNLNHDAMYWYRQDPGQGLRLIYYSQIVNDFQKGDIAEGYSVSREKKESFPLTVTSAQKNPTAFYLCASSPEDRAVYNEQFFGPGTRLTVL.

In regard to this clonotype: One end of the junction fails to match germline, which may point to a read error. The chain links TRBV9 to TRBJ2-1; D is ambiguous. This CDR3 spans 13 amino acids. CDR1 is SGDLS and CDR2 is YYNGEE in the germline V gene. The CDR3 spells CASSPRTNKEQFF. Written as DNA, the CDR3 is TGTGCCAGCAGCCCACGGACCAACAAGGAGCAGTTCTTC.

This clonotype was observed a few times. The chain is built from TRBV14 and TRBJ2-5; D call uncertain. The CDR3 is 15 amino acids. Trimming cost V 3 bases and J 5 bases, with 16 bases left between them. CDR1 is SGHDN, CDR2 FVKESK, per germline. The CDR3 region is CASSQGYADTETQYF. The CDR3 region has the DNA TGTGCCAGCAGCCAGGGCTACGCGGATACGGAGACCCAGTACTTC.

This clonotype was detected only a few times. The chain recombines TRBV5-1 with TRBJ2-2; the D gene is possibly TRBD2 (6 bases). The CDR3 is 15 amino acids. Per the germline V gene, CDR1 is SGHRS and CDR2 is YFSETQ. Between the trimmed V and J ends, which lost 4 bases and 9 bases, there was a span of 19 bases. CDR3 nucleotides: TGCGCCAGCAGCACGGGGACTCCGCGGACCAGGGAGCTGTTTTTT. It yields the protein CASSTGTPRTRELFF.